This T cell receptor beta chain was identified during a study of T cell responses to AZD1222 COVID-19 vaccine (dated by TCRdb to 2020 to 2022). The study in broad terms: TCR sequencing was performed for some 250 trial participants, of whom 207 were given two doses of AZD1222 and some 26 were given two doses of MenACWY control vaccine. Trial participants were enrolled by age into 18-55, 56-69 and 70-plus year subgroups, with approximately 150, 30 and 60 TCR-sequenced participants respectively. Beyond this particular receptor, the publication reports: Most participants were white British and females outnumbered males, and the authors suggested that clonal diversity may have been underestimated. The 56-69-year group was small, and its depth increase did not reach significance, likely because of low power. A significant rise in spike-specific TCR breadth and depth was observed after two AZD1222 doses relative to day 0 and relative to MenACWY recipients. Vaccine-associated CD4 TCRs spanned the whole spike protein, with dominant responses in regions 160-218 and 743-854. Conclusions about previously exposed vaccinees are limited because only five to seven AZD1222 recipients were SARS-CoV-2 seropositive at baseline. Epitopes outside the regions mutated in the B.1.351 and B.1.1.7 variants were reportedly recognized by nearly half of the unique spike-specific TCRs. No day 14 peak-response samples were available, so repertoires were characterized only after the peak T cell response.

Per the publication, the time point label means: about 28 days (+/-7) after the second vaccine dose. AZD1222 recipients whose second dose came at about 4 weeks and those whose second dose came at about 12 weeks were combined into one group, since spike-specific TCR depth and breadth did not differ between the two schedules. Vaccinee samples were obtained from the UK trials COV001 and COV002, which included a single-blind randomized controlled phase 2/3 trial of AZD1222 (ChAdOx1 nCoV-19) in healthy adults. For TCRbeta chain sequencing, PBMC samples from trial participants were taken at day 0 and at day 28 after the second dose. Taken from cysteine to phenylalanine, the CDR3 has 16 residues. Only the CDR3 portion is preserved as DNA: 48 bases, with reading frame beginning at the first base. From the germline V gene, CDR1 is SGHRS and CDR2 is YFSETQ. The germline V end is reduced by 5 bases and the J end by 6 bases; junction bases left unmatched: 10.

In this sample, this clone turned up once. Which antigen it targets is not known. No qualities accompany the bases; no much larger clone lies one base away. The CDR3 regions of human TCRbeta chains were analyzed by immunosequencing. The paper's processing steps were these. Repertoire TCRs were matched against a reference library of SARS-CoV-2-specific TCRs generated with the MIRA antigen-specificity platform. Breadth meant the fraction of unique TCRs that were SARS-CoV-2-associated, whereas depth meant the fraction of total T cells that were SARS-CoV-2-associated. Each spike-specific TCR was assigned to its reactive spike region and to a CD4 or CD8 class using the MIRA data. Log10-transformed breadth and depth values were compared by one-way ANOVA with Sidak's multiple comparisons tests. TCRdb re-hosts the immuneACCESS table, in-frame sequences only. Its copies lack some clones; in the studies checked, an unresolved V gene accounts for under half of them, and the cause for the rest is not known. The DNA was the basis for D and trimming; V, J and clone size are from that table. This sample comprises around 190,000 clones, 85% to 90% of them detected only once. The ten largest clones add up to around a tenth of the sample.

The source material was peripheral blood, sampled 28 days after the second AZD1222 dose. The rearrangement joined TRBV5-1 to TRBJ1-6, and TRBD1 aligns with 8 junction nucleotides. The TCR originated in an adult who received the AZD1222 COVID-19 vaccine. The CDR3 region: CASRLTGGRSNSPLHF. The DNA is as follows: TGCGCCAGCAGGTTAACAGGGGGTCGTAGTAATTCACCCCTCCACTTT.